These T cell receptor beta chains were read from a single sample in a study of sequential checkpoint blockade in melanoma. Sequenced by immunoSEQ multiplex PCR; TCRdb stores in-frame clones only, minus some. The data show approximately 11,000 clones, roughly four fifths seen once. The source was CD8+ T cells sorted from blood (inferred from file names), collected from a patient given nivolumab and ipilimumab in sequence. All receptors derive from a human donor with melanoma. Both conserved end residues are part of each CDR3. D genes are given only for firm matches. A clone size is listed for some rows: how often the clone was seen (once, few, many), or a class if it is expanded.

J gene	V gene	D gene	clone size	CDR3 DNA	CDR3 protein
TRBJ1-2	TRBV19	TRBD1	.	TGTGCCAGTAGTATACCGGGACAGGGGTATGGCTACACCTTC	CASSIPGQGYGYTF
TRBJ2-3	TRBV18	TRBD1	.	TGTGCCAGCTCACCGACAGGGGGCAAAGATACGCAGTATTTT	CASSPTGGKDTQYF
TRBJ2-7	TRBV5-6	TRBD1	.	TGTGCCAGCAGCTTGGGAGGGACAGGCTCCTACGAGCAGTACTTC	CASSLGGTGSYEQYF
TRBJ2-5	TRBV19	TRBD1	.	TGTGCCAGTAGCCATAACCGCGGGGACAGGCCTCAAGAGACCCAGTACTTC	CASSHNRGDRPQETQYF
TRBJ1-1	TRBV9	.	.	TGTGCCAGCAGCGCTGAGAGCATGAACACTGAAGCTTTCTTT	CASSAESMNTEAFF
TRBJ1-2	TRBV4-1	.	few	TGTGCCAGCAGCCCCCTCAACACGGGAGTCTATGGCTACACCTTC	CASSPLNTGVYGYTF
TRBJ2-3	TRBV30	TRBD1	.	TGTGCCTGTGGATCAGGACAGGGGCCAGATACGCAGTATTTT	CACGSGQGPDTQYF
TRBJ2-1	TRBV29-1	TRBD2	.	TGCAGCGTTGTGGGCGGGAGGAAGTCCTACAATGAGCAGTTCTTC	CSVVGGRKSYNEQFF
TRBJ1-5	TRBV2	.	.	TGTGCCAGCAGGGGTCCGGGTAGCAATCAGCCCCAGCATTTT	CASRGPGSNQPQHF
TRBJ2-7	TRBV10-1	TRBD1	.	TGCGCCAGCACCAGGGACAGGCTTTTGACCTACGAGCAGTACTTC	CASTRDRLLTYEQYF
TRBJ2-1	TRBV7-9	.	.	TGTGCCAGCAGTTACCCAGGTTCCTACAATGAGCAGTTCTTC	CASSYPGSYNEQFF
TRBJ2-7	TRBV27	.	once	TGTGCCAGCTCCTTAACTTACGGGACCTACGAGCAGTACTTC	CASSLTYGTYEQYF
TRBJ1-1	TRBV6-5	.	few	TGTGCCAGCAGTGTGGGAGAGAACACTGAAGCTTTCTTT	CASSVGENTEAFF
TRBJ2-1	TRBV7-9	.	.	TGTGCCAGCAGCTTAGCCGCGGGGTTCTACAATGAGCAGTTCTTC	CASSLAAGFYNEQFF
TRBJ1-3	TRBV19	.	.	TGTGCCAGTAGTAATGGACAGGGAAACACCATATATTTT	CASSNGQGNTIYF